This T cell receptor beta chain was identified during a study of T cell responses to AZD1222 COVID-19 vaccine. This table comes from immunoSEQ multiplex PCR, and its TCRdb copy is limited to in-frame clones, with some not included. In the table there are more than 85,000 clones, roughly 92% of which are singletons. V dropped 10 bases and J dropped 5 bases, with 14 bases sitting between them. The germline gives CDR1 MNHEY, CDR2 SMNVEV (reference sequence). CDR3 length equals 12 residues. This specimen consisted of peripheral blood, obtained on day 0 of AZD1222 vaccination. The rearrangement links TRBV27 to TRBJ1-1, with TRBD1 as a possible D gene (6 bases). The source of this sequence is an adult in good health. CDR3 nucleotide sequence: TGTGCCACCAGGGGAAGGGTGACTGAAGCTTTCTTT. Amino acid sequence: CATRGRVTEAFF.